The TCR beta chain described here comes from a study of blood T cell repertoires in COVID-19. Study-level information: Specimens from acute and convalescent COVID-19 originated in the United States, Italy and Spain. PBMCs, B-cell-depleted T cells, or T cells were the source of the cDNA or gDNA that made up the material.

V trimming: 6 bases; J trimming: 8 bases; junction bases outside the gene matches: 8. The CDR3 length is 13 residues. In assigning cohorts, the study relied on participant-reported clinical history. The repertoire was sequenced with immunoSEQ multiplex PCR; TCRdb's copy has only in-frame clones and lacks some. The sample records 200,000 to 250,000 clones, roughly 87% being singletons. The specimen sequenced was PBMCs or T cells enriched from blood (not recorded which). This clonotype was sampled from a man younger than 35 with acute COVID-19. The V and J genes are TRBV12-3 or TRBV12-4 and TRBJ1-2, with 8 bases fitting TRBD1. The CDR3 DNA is TGTGCCAGCAGCATCCAGGGGGCGGGGGGCTACACCTTC. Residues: CASSIQGAGGYTF.